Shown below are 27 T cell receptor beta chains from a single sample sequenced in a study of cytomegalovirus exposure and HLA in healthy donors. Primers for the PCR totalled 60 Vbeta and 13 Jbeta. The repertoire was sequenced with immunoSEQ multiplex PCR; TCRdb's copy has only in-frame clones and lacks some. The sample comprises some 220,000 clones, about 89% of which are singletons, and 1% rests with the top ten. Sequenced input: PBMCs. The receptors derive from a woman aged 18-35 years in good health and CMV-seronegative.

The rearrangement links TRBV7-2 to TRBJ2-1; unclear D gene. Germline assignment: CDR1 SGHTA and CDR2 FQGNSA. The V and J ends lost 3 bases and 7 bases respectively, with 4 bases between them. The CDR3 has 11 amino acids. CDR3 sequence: CASSFGNEQFF. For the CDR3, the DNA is TGTGCCAGCAGCTTCGGTAATGAGCAGTTCTTC.

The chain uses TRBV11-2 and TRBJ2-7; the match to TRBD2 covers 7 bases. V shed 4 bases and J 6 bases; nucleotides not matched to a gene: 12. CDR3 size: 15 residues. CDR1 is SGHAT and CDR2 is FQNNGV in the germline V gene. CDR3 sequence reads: CASSYSSGPIREQYF. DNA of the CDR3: TGTGCCAGCAGCTACTCTAGCGGACCCATCCGCGAGCAGTACTTC. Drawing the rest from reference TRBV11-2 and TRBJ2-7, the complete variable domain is EAGVAQSPRYKIIEKRQSVAFWCNPISGHATLYWYQQILGQGPKLLIQFQNNGVVDDSQLPKDRFSAERLKGVDSTLKIQPAKLEDSAVYLCASSYSSGPIREQYFGPGTRLTVT.

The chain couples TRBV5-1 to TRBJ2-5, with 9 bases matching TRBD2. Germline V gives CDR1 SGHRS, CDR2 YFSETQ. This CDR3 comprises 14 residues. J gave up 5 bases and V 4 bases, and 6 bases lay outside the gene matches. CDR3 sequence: CASSRGGAGETQYF. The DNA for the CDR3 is TGCGCCAGCAGCCGCGGGGGGGCGGGTGAGACCCAGTACTTC.

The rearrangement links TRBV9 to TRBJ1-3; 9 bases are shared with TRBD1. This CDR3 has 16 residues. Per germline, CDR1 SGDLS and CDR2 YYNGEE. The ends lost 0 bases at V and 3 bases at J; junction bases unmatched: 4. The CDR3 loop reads CASSVDYRGLGNTIYF. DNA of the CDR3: TGTGCCAGCAGCGTAGATTACAGGGGGCTTGGAAACACCATATATTTT.

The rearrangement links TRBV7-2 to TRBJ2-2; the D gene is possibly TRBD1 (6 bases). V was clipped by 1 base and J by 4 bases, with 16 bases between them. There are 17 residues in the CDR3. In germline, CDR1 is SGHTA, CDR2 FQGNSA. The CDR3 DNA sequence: TGTGCCAGCAGCTTAGTCTTAACAGGGCGAGGCACCGGGGAGCTGTTTTTT. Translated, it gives CASSLVLTGRGTGELFF.

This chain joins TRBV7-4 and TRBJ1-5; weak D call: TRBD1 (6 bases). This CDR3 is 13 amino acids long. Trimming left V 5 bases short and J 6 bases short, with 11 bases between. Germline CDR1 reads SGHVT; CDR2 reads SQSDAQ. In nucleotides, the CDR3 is TGTGCCAGCAGCCCAGGGGTACCTCAGCCCCAGCATTTT. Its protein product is CASSPGVPQPQHF.

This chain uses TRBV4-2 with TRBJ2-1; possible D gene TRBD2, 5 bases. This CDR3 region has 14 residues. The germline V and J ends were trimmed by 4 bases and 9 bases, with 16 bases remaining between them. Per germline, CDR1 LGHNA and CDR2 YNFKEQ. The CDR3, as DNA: TGTGCCAGCAGCCCCCTTGGGCCCGGAGGTGAGCAGTTCTTC. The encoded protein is CASSPLGPGGEQFF.

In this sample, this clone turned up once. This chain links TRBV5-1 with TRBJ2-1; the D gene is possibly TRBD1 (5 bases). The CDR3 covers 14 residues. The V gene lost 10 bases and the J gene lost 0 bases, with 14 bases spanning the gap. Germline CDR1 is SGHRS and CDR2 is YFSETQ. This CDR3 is CASSPTDSYNEQFF. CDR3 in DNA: TGCGCCTCCAGTCCGACAGACTCCTACAATGAGCAGTTCTTC.

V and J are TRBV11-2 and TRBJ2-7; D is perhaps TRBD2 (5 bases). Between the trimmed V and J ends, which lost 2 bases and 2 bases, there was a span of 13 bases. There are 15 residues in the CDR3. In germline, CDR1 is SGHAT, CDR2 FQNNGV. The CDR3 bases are TGTGCCAGCAGCTTAAGGACGGGGAGTCCCTACGAGCAGTACTTC. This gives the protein CASSLRTGSPYEQYF.

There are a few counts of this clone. CDR3 sequence: CAISGVGDQPQHF. The CDR3 DNA is TGTGCCATCAGTGGGGTCGGGGATCAGCCCCAGCATTTT. V usage is TRBV10-3 and J usage is TRBJ1-5; D gene uncertain. Looked up from germline, CDR1 is ENHRY and CDR2 is SYGVKD. CDR3 length: 13 residues. V dropped 4 bases and J dropped 5 bases, with 9 bases sitting between them.

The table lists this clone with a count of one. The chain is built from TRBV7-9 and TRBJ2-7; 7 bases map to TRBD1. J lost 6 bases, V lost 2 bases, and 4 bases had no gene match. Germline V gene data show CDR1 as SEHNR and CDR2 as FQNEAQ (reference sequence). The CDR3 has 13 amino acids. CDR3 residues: CASSLIQGFEQYF. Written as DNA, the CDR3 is TGTGCCAGCAGCTTAATACAGGGGTTCGAGCAGTACTTC.

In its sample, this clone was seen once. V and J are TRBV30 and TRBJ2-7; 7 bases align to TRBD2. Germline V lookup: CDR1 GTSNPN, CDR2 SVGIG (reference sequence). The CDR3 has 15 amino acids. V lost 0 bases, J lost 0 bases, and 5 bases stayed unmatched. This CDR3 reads CAWSVPPGGSYEQYF. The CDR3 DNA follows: TGTGCCTGGAGTGTACCCCCGGGGGGCTCCTACGAGCAGTACTTC.

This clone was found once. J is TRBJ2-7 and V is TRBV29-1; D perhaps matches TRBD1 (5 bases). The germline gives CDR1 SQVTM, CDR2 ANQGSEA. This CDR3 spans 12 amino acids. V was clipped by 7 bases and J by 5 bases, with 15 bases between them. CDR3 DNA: TGCAGCGCGTCAGGGTTTGGCAACGAGCAGTACTTC. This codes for CSASGFGNEQYF.

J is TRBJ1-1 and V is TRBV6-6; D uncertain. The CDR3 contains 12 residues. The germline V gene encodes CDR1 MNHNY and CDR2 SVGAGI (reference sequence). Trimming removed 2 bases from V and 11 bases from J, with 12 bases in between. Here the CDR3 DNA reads TGTGCCAGCAGTTACCCGGACTGGGGTGCTTTCTTT. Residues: CASSYPDWGAFF.

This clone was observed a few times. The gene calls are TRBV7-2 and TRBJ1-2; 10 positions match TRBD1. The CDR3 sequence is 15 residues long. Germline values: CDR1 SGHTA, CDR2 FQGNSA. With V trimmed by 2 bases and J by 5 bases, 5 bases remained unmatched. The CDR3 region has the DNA TGTGCCAGCAGCTTACCGGGACAGGGGAAATATGGCTACACCTTC. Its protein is CASSLPGQGKYGYTF.

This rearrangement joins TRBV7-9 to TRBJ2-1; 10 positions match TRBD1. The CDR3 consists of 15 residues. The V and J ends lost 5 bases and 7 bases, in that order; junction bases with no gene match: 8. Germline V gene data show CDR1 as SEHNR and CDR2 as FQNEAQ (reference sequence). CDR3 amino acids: CASSPRDRGWNEQFF. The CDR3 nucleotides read TGTGCCAGCAGCCCCCGGGACAGGGGATGGAATGAGCAGTTCTTC.

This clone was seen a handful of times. The CDR3 is CASSKRDREGEQYF. DNA for the CDR3: TGTGCCAGTAGTAAACGGGACAGGGAGGGCGAGCAGTACTTC. V usage is TRBV19 and J usage is TRBJ2-7, with 9 bases that match TRBD1. V shed 4 bases, J shed 6 bases, and the junction held 7 bases outside the gene matches. The germline V gene has CDR1 LNHDA and CDR2 SQIVND (reference sequence). The CDR3 runs 14 residues.

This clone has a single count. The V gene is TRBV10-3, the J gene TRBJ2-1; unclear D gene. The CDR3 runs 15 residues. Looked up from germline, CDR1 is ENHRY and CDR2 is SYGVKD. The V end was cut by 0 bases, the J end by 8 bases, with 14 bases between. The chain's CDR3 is CAISESRLLKDEQFF. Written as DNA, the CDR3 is TGTGCCATCAGTGAGTCGAGGCTTCTTAAGGATGAGCAGTTCTTC.

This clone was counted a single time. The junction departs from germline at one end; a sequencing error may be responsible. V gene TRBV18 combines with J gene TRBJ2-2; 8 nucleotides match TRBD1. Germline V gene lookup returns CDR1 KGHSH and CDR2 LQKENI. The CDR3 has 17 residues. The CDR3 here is CASSPQTGTGNTGELFF. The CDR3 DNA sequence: TGTGCCAGCTCCCCACAAACGGGGACAGGGAACACCGGGGAGCTGTTTTTT.

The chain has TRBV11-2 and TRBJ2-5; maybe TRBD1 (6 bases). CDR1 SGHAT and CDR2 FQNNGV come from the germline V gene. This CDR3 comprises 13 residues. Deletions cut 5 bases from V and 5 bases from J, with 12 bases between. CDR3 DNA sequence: TGTGCCAGCAGCATACAGGGTTCCGAGACCCAGTACTTC. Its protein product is CASSIQGSETQYF.

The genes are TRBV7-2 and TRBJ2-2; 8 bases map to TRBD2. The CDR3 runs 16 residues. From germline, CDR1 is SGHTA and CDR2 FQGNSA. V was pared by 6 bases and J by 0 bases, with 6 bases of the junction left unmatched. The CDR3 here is CASRMGSGTNTGELFF. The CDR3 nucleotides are TGTGCCAGCAGGATGGGTAGCGGGACGAACACCGGGGAGCTGTTTTTT.

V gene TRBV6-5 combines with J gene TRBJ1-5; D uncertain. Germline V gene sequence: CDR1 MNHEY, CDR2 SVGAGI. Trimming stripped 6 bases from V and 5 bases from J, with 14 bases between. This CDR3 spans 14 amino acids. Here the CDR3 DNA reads TGTGCCAGCAGAGGGCCGGGAAGGGATCAGCCCCAGCATTTT. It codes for CASRGPGRDQPQHF.

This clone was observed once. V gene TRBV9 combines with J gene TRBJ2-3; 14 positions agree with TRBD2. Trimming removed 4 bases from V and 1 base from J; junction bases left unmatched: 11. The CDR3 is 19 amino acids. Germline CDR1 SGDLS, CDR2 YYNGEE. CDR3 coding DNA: TGTGCCAGCAGCTCTAAGAGACTAGCGGGGGGGCCGGGCACAGATACGCAGTATTTT. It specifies CASSSKRLAGGPGTDTQYF.

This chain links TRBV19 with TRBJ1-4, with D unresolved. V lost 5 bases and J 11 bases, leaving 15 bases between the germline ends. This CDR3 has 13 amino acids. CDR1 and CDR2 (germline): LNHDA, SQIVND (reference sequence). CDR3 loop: CASSPYTPGKLFF. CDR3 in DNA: TGTGCCAGTAGTCCCTACACCCCGGGGAAACTGTTTTTT.

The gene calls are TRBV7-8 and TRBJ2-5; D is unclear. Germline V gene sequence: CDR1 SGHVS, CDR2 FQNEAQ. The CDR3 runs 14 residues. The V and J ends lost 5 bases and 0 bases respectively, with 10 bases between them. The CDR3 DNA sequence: TGTGCCAGCAGCGTAATGTCCCACCAAGAGACCCAGTACTTC. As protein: CASSVMSHQETQYF.

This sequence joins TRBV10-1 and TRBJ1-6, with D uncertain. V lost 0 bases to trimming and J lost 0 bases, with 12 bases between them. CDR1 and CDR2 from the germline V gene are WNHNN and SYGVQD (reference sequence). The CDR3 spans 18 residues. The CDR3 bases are TGCGCCAGCAGTGAGTCTCCCCCCAGAACCTCCTATAATTCACCCCTCCACTTT. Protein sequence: CASSESPPRTSYNSPLHF.

The CDR3 sequence: CASSRQNYGYTF. The CDR3 DNA sequence: TGTGCCAGCAGCCGACAGAACTATGGCTACACCTTC. The V and J genes are TRBV11-2 and TRBJ1-2, with D possibly being TRBD1 (5 bases). Per germline, CDR1 SGHAT and CDR2 FQNNGV. The CDR3 covers 12 residues. V was shortened by 5 bases and J by 2 bases, with 6 bases between the two germline ends.